This entry is about one TCR beta chain. The record originates from a study of T cell changes during pregnancy in multiple sclerosis. Here immunoSEQ multiplex PCR was the method, and the copy in TCRdb shows in-frame clones only, minus some. The sample shows 40,000 to 60,000 clones, about 92% of them seen only once. Trimming at V came to 2 bases and at J to 1 base, leaving 8 bases not matched to a gene. This CDR3 comprises 20 residues. CDR1 is KGHSH, CDR2 LQKENI, per germline. This receptor was taken from a female donor with multiple sclerosis, enrolled in a pregnancy study. Sequences were derived from CD4+ T cells from peripheral blood mononuclear cells, sampled before pregnancy. The J gene is TRBJ2-6, the V gene TRBV18; 13 bases align to TRBD2. Written as DNA, the CDR3 is TGTGCCAGCTCACCATATCTTCGACTAGCGGGAGGATCTGGGGCCAACGTCCTGACTTTC. Protein sequence: CASSPYLRLAGGSGANVLTF. Based on the CDR3 plus reference TRBV18 and TRBJ2-6, the full variable domain is NAGVMQNPRHLVRRRGQEARLRCSPMKGHSHVYWYRQLPEEGLKFMVYLQKENIIDESGMPKERFSAEFPKEGPSILRIQQVVRGDSAAYFCASSPYLRLAGGSGANVLTFGAGSRLTVL.